These 23 T cell receptor beta chains were all obtained from the same sample, sequenced in a study of CD8 T cells in Susac syndrome. RNA was extracted with the RNeasy kit, and a quantity of roughly 0.5 to 1 ug was reverse transcribed using random hexamers. TCRdb reanalysed the immunoSEQ multiplex PCR reads using MiXCR and keeps one entry per CDR3 protein. The sample yields 120,000 or so distinct CDR3 sequences, about 93% seen once. Sequenced material: CD8+ T cells from PBMCs. Every receptor here comes from a human donor with Susac syndrome.

V is TRBV7-9 and J is TRBJ2-3, with 11 positions matching TRBD2. The CDR3 spans 19 residues. V lost 2 bases to trimming and J lost 2 bases; unmatched junction nucleotides: 12. Germline CDR1 reads SEHNR; CDR2 reads FQNEAQ (reference sequence). The CDR3 region is CASSLPPDPTSGDTDTQYF. The CDR3, as DNA: TGTGCCAGCAGCTTACCACCAGACCCGACTAGCGGGGACACAGATACGCAGTATTTT.

The chain uses TRBV9 and TRBJ1-1; D unresolved. Germline V gives CDR1 SGDLS, CDR2 YYNGEE. V was trimmed by 4 bases and J by 0 bases, leaving 13 bases between them. This CDR3 is built from 15 residues. The CDR3 is CASSPVGYMNTEAFF. DNA for the CDR3: TGTGCCAGCAGCCCTGTTGGATACATGAACACTGAAGCTTTCTTT.

The chain is built from TRBV12-3 or TRBV12-4 and TRBJ2-7, with 9 positions matching TRBD1. The CDR3 totals 14 residues. Trimming took 7 bases from V and 0 from J; bases not matched to a gene: 4. This CDR3 is CASTGTGTSYEQYF. Here the CDR3 DNA reads TGTGCCAGCACCGGGACAGGGACCTCCTACGAGCAGTACTTC.

The gene calls are TRBV9 and TRBJ2-1; no clear D gene. The germline V gene has CDR1 SGDLS and CDR2 YYNGEE. The CDR3 loop spans 16 amino acids. V was clipped by 3 bases and J by 4 bases, with 17 bases between them. The CDR3 loop reads CASSETRQEHYNEQFF. CDR3 bases: TGTGCCAGCAGCGAAACTCGCCAGGAACATTACAATGAGCAGTTCTTC.

The chain couples TRBV9 to TRBJ2-3; D is uncertain. Germline-derived CDR1 and CDR2 are SGDLS and YYNGEE. The ends were cut back, 0 bases at V and 4 bases at J, with 9 bases in the middle. The CDR3 totals 14 residues. CDR3 sequence (DNA): TGTGCCAGCAGCGTAGATCTAAGGGCAGATACGCAGTATTTT. Protein: CASSVDLRADTQYF.

The chain recombines TRBV2 with TRBJ1-1; D not resolved. The CDR3 loop spans 15 amino acids. Germline values: CDR1 SNHLY, CDR2 FYNNEI. V lost 1 base, J lost 4 bases, and 13 bases lay in between. The chain's CDR3 is CASSEGFLMGTEAFF. CDR3 nucleotide sequence: TGTGCCAGCAGTGAAGGTTTCTTAATGGGCACTGAAGCTTTCTTT.

This rearrangement joins TRBV12-3 or TRBV12-4 to TRBJ2-7, with 9 bases identical to TRBD1. The length of the CDR3 is 14 residues. Trimming cost V 7 bases and J 5 bases; bases outside gene matches: 9. This chain's CDR3 is CASTRDREADEQYF. The CDR3 DNA sequence: TGTGCCAGCACCCGGGACAGGGAGGCCGACGAGCAGTACTTC.

The chain carries TRBV27 and TRBJ1-2; TRBD1 matches 9 bases. The CDR3 loop spans 16 amino acids. J lost 4 bases, V lost 0 bases, and 6 bases had no gene match. Per the germline V gene, CDR1 is MNHEY and CDR2 is SMNVEV (reference sequence). The CDR3 reads CASSLSGTGTSYGYTF. CDR3 sequence (DNA): TGTGCCAGCAGTTTATCCGGGACAGGGACATCCTATGGCTACACCTTC.

The V call is TRBV4-1, the J call TRBJ2-3, with D perhaps matching TRBD2 (7 bases). The V gene lost 1 base and the J gene lost 5 bases, with 13 bases spanning the gap. In germline, CDR1 is MGHRA, CDR2 YSYEKL. The CDR3 runs to 15 residues. The CDR3 coding sequence is TGCGCCAGCAGCCAAGGTGGGGGGGCCGGAGATACGCAGTATTTT. It codes for CASSQGGGAGDTQYF.

J is TRBJ1-5 and V is TRBV6-2 or TRBV6-3, with TRBD1 matching over 7 bases. The V and J ends lost 8 bases and 7 bases, in that order; junction bases with no gene match: 8. The CDR3 loop spans 13 amino acids. CDR1 is MNHEY and CDR2 is SVGEGT in the germline V gene. This chain's CDR3 is CASSTGWGQPQHF. As DNA, the CDR3 is TGTGCCAGCTCGACAGGGTGGGGACAGCCCCAGCATTTT.

This clonotype has just one count. The gene calls are TRBV9 and TRBJ2-3; D might be TRBD2 (6 bases). Germline V gene sequence: CDR1 SGDLS, CDR2 YYNGEE. V lost 5 bases and J 0 bases, leaving 13 bases between the germline ends. The CDR3 has 15 amino acids. The CDR3 bases are TGTGCCAGCAGTGGGGACTCAGCTAGCACAGATACGCAGTATTTT. Protein: CASSGDSASTDTQYF. The whole variable domain, filled in from reference TRBV9 and TRBJ2-3, reads DSGVTQTPKHLITATGQRVTLRCSPRSGDLSVYWYQQSLDQGLQFLIQYYNGEERAKGNILERFSAQQFPDLHSELNLSSLELGDSALYFCASSGDSASTDTQYFGPGTRLTVL.

CDR3 nucleotides: TGTGCCAGCAGCCTACCTAGCGGGGGGGCCGTAAATGAGCAGTTCTTC. It encodes CASSLPSGGAVNEQFF. The V and J genes are TRBV5-5 and TRBJ2-1; 12 bases are a match to TRBD2. V shed 4 bases and J 7 bases; nucleotides not matched to a gene: 9. The germline V gene encodes CDR1 SGHKS and CDR2 YYEKEE (reference sequence). The CDR3 covers 16 residues. The full variable domain, with the rest looked up from reference TRBV5-5 and TRBJ2-1, is DAGVTQSPTHLIKTRGQQVTLRCSPISGHKSVSWYQQVLGQGPQFIFQYYEKEERGRGNFPDRFSARQFPNYSSELNVNALLLGDSALYLCASSLPSGGAVNEQFFGPGTRLTVL.

The genes are TRBV19 and TRBJ2-1; TRBD1 is a possible D gene (5 bases). The CDR3 has 15 residues. Germline V gene sequence: CDR1 LNHDA, CDR2 SQIVND (reference sequence). The V gene lost 3 bases and the J gene lost 6 bases, with 15 bases spanning the gap. The CDR3: CASSIGQGLANEQFF. CDR3 nucleotide sequence: TGTGCCAGTAGTATCGGGCAGGGTTTGGCCAATGAGCAGTTCTTC.

The chain links TRBV9 to TRBJ2-1; D perhaps matches TRBD2 (7 bases). CDR3 length: 15 amino acids. The V gene lost 4 bases and the J gene lost 7 bases, with 18 bases spanning the gap. CDR1 is SGDLS, CDR2 YYNGEE, per germline. CDR3 coding DNA: TGTGCCAGCAGCCCTGAGGGGGGGCTTTGGAATGAGCAGTTCTTC. The encoded protein is CASSPEGGLWNEQFF.

The CDR3 is CSARDGQDGELFF. The CDR3 DNA reads as TGCAGTGCTAGAGACGGGCAGGACGGGGAGCTGTTTTTT. This chain connects TRBV20-1 to TRBJ2-2; no clear D. The CDR3 sequence is 13 residues long. Per the germline V gene, CDR1 is DFQATT and CDR2 is SNEGSKA (reference sequence). V was trimmed by 0 bases and J by 7 bases, leaving 9 bases between them.

The rearrangement uses TRBV20-1 and TRBJ2-7; TRBD1 matches 8 bases. The CDR3 is 14 residues long. Germline trimming cut 6 bases from V and 0 bases from J; bases unmatched to any gene: 7. Germline V lookup: CDR1 DFQATT, CDR2 SNEGSKA (reference sequence). The CDR3 loop is CSADRGIPSYEQYF. CDR3 DNA sequence: TGCAGTGCCGACAGGGGAATCCCCTCCTACGAGCAGTACTTC.

The rearrangement joins TRBV7-8 to TRBJ2-3; TRBD2 aligns across 15 bases. Germline V gene lookup returns CDR1 SGHVS and CDR2 FQNEAQ. With 5 bases clipped from V and 4 bases from J, the junction kept 7 bases outside the gene matches. The CDR3 covers 17 residues. CDR3 nucleotides: TGTGCCAGCAGCCACGGGACTAGCGGGGGGAGCCCAGATACGCAGTATTTT. This sequence encodes CASSHGTSGGSPDTQYF.

J is TRBJ2-7 and V is TRBV4-1; 12 bases are a match to TRBD1. There are 15 residues in the CDR3. The V gene end was trimmed by 1 base and the J gene end by 5 bases; junction bases not matched to a gene: 3. CDR1 MGHRA and CDR2 YSYEKL come from the germline V gene. As DNA, the CDR3 is TGCGCCAGCAGCCAAGTGGGACAGGGGGCCCACGAGCAGTACTTC. It encodes CASSQVGQGAHEQYF.

The chain carries TRBV11-2 and TRBJ2-1; 7 nucleotides match TRBD2. Germline CDR1 and CDR2: SGHAT and FQNNGV. The CDR3 runs 15 residues. The V gene end was trimmed by 4 bases and the J gene end by 3 bases; junction bases not matched to a gene: 6. The CDR3 loop reads CASSWGGDLYNEQFF. The CDR3 bases are TGTGCCAGCAGCTGGGGGGGGGATCTCTACAATGAGCAGTTCTTC.

The V and J genes are TRBV13 and TRBJ2-6; 9 nucleotides match TRBD2. In germline, CDR1 is PRHDT, CDR2 FYEKMQ (reference sequence). The CDR3 sequence is 19 residues long. Trimming removed 4 bases from V and 5 bases from J; junction bases left unmatched: 15. CDR3 loop: CASSSTGTSSSGWANVLTF. As DNA, the CDR3 is TGTGCCAGCAGCTCAACCGGGACTAGCTCATCGGGCTGGGCCAACGTCCTGACTTTC.

The sample holds one count of this clonotype. V gene TRBV3-1 combines with J gene TRBJ2-7; 8 bases align to TRBD1. V lost 2 bases to trimming and J lost 4 bases; unmatched junction nucleotides: 1. CDR1 is LGHDT and CDR2 is YNNKEL in the germline V gene (reference sequence). The CDR3 runs 13 residues. CDR3 in DNA: TGTGCCAGCAGCCAATGGACAGGGTACGAGCAGTACTTC. This codes for CASSQWTGYEQYF.

The chain carries TRBV6-1 and TRBJ1-5, with D possibly being TRBD1 (5 bases). The germline V gene encodes CDR1 MNHNS and CDR2 SASEGT. V dropped 0 bases and J dropped 6 bases, with 15 bases sitting between them. The CDR3 loop spans 16 amino acids. CDR3 amino acids: CASSEAMGEGGQPQHF. In DNA form, the CDR3 reads TGTGCCAGCAGTGAAGCGATGGGGGAAGGCGGTCAGCCCCAGCATTTT.

The chain couples TRBV11-2 to TRBJ1-2; 10 bases align to TRBD1. The germline V gene has CDR1 SGHAT and CDR2 FQNNGV. The junction had 5 bases not matched to a gene; V was cut back by 1 base and J by 0 bases. This CDR3 is built from 17 residues. The CDR3 protein is CASSLVPGQGPNYGYTF. The CDR3 DNA reads TGTGCCAGCAGCTTAGTCCCGGGACAGGGGCCTAACTATGGCTACACCTTC.